The 28 T cell receptor beta chains given below trace back to one sample, sequenced in a study of T-cell reconstitution after alpha-beta-depleted transplantation in children. TCRbeta library preparation incorporated unique molecular identifiers. TCRdb re-derived calls from the PCR reads in MiXCR, one entry per CDR3 protein. The data hold about 580,000 distinct CDR3 sequences, with around 23% observed a single time. The sequences come from PBMCs, mostly from graft donor cells, collected 360 days after TCRalphabeta/CD19-depleted stem cell transplant. These TCRs come from a boy younger than two who had a stem cell transplant for acute myeloid leukemia, so the T cells may come from the graft donor.

The genes are TRBV15 and TRBJ2-7; D remains unclear. This CDR3 contains 15 residues. The ends were cut back, 0 bases at V and 0 bases at J, with 9 bases in the middle. Looked up from germline, CDR1 is LNHNV and CDR2 is YYDKDF (reference sequence). The CDR3 loop is CATSRDLGFSYEQYF. CDR3 nucleotide sequence: TGTGCCACCAGCAGAGATTTGGGATTCTCCTACGAGCAGTACTTC.

The rearrangement links TRBV2 to TRBJ2-1, with unresolved D. V lost 0 bases, J lost 7 bases, and 4 bases lay in between. Germline V gene data show CDR1 as SNHLY and CDR2 as FYNNEI. The CDR3 has 12 residues. In DNA form, the CDR3 reads TGTGCCAGCAGTGAAGCGTTAAATGAGCAGTTCTTC. Protein: CASSEALNEQFF.

The gene calls are TRBV12-3 or TRBV12-4 and TRBJ1-6; D is possibly TRBD1 (5 bases). V was pared by 5 bases and J by 14 bases, with 22 bases between. The CDR3 is made up of 15 amino acids. The CDR3 sequence: CASSQTGTGHRALHF. The CDR3 DNA reads TGTGCCAGCAGTCAGACCGGGACGGGCCATAGGGCCCTCCACTTT.

The rearrangement uses TRBV6-5 and TRBJ1-2; the D gene is possibly TRBD1 (5 bases). Germline loops: CDR1 MNHEY, CDR2 SVGAGI. The V and J ends lost 4 bases and 8 bases respectively, with 17 bases between them. This CDR3 has 14 amino acids. CDR3 coding DNA: TGTGCCAGCAGTTTTTCGACAGTTAGAAAGGGCTACACCTTC. Its translation: CASSFSTVRKGYTF.

The J gene is TRBJ1-1, the V gene TRBV20-1, with TRBD1 matching over 7 bases. The CDR3 contains 12 residues. V dropped 5 bases and J dropped 6; count of bases not matched to a gene: 6. Per germline, CDR1 DFQATT and CDR2 SNEGSKA (reference sequence). The CDR3 region has the DNA TGCAGTGCTTTCGACAGGGAGGCTGAAGCTTTCTTT. As protein: CSAFDREAEAFF.

Concerning this clonotype itself: A read error is likely, as this CDR3 ends without the conserved phenylalanine or tryptophan. The chain couples TRBV29-1 to TRBJ2-7; D perhaps matches TRBD2 (5 bases). This CDR3 comprises 12 residues. Germline CDR1 SQVTM, CDR2 ANQGSEA. V was shortened by 6 bases and J by 3 bases, with 12 bases between the two germline ends. The CDR3 loop reads CSVADGLYEQYL. The CDR3 DNA reads as TGCAGCGTCGCCGACGGACTCTACGAGCAGTACCTC.

This clonotype appeared many times. V usage is TRBV6-1 and J usage is TRBJ2-1; D is uncertain. Per the germline V gene, CDR1 is MNHNS and CDR2 is SASEGT. V lost 4 bases and J lost 4, with 8 bases in between. The CDR3 runs 13 residues. As DNA, the CDR3 is TGTGCCAGCAGTGGGGCCGTTTACAATGAGCAGTTCTTC. Encoded protein: CASSGAVYNEQFF.

The chain uses TRBV18 and TRBJ2-1; D is unclear. CDR1 is KGHSH and CDR2 is LQKENI in the germline V gene. The CDR3 loop spans 14 amino acids. V lost 0 bases to trimming and J lost 2 bases, with 5 bases between them. The CDR3 sequence: CASSPPATYNEQFF. CDR3 nucleotides: TGTGCCAGCTCACCACCGGCGACCTACAATGAGCAGTTCTTC.

This chain joins TRBV20-1 and TRBJ2-7; 7 bases map to TRBD1. Trimming took 4 bases from V and 0 from J; bases not matched to a gene: 3. The CDR3 is made up of 13 amino acids. Germline lookup yields CDR1 DFQATT and CDR2 SNEGSKA (reference sequence). DNA of the CDR3: TGCAGTGCTAAACACAGGGGCTCCTACGAGCAGTACTTC. It translates to CSAKHRGSYEQYF.

This clonotype showed up many times. This chain connects TRBV15 to TRBJ2-5, with 8 bases fitting TRBD2. Looked up from germline, CDR1 is LNHNV and CDR2 is YYDKDF (reference sequence). Trimming removed 1 base from V and 5 bases from J; junction bases left unmatched: 6. CDR3 size: 15 residues. Here the CDR3 DNA reads TGTGCCACCAGCAGAGGAGGTAGCGGGGTGGAGACCCAGTACTTC. Protein: CATSRGGSGVETQYF. Supplemented by reference TRBV15 and TRBJ2-5, the full variable domain reads DAMVIQNPRYQVTQFGKPVTLSCSQTLNHNVMYWYQQKSSQAPKLLFHYYDKDFNNEADTPDNFQSRRPNTSFCFLDIRSPGLGDTAMYLCATSRGGSGVETQYFGPGTRLLVL.

This clonotype appeared a few times. The V gene is TRBV6-5, the J gene TRBJ2-1; 7 bases agree with TRBD1. Germline values: CDR1 MNHEY, CDR2 SVGAGI. The CDR3 spans 14 residues. The V segment lost 2 bases and the J segment 10 bases; nucleotides outside the gene matches: 8. The CDR3 nucleotides are TGTGCCAGCAGTTACCGGGGACAGCCGGGGGAGCAGTTCTTC. It yields the protein CASSYRGQPGEQFF.

This clonotype was picked up many times. The chain employs TRBV20-1 and TRBJ1-6, with D perhaps TRBD1 (6 bases). The V gene lost 3 bases and the J gene lost 6 bases, with 18 bases spanning the gap. This CDR3 has 16 amino acids. The germline CDR1 and CDR2 sequences are DFQATT and SNEGSKA (reference sequence). The CDR3 spells CSASRGHQTLNSPLHF. The CDR3 nucleotides read TGCAGTGCTAGCCGGGGGCACCAAACCCTTAATTCACCCCTCCACTTT.

This clonotype came up many times. This chain links TRBV12-3 or TRBV12-4 with TRBJ2-1, with D unresolved. Trimming took off 1 base at V and 6 bases at J, with 7 bases between the two ends. The CDR3 runs to 13 residues. The CDR3 bases are TGTGCCAGCAGTTTAGGTGGTTTCAATGAGCAGTTCTTC. Residues: CASSLGGFNEQFF.

This sequence joins TRBV12-3 or TRBV12-4 and TRBJ2-3; D gene ambiguous. V lost 4 bases to trimming and J lost 9 bases, with 11 bases between them. The CDR3 totals 12 residues. CDR3 nucleotides: TGTGCCAGCAGTTCTGACCGAATCACGCAGTATTTT. It is translated as CASSSDRITQYF.

This clonotype was recorded a few times. This chain uses TRBV12-3 or TRBV12-4 with TRBJ2-1; D tentatively reads TRBD1 or TRBD2 (5 bases each). Trimming stripped 6 bases from V and 5 bases from J, with 17 bases between. This CDR3 contains 15 residues. CDR3 DNA sequence: TGTGCCAGCAGCCCCCTGTGGGGGACGAACAATGAGCAGTTCTTC. Translating it yields CASSPLWGTNNEQFF.

This clonotype was observed a few times. The chain has TRBV6-5 and TRBJ2-7, with 10 nucleotides matching TRBD1. Germline lookup yields CDR1 MNHEY and CDR2 SVGAGI. J lost 2 bases, V lost 2 bases, and 12 bases had no gene match. The CDR3 covers 18 residues. The CDR3 DNA reads TGTGCCAGCAGTTACACCCCGGACAGGGGGACCGCTGCCTACGAGCAGTACGTC. Translating gives CASSYTPDRGTAAYEQYV.

This clonotype occurred a few times. The V call is TRBV12-3 or TRBV12-4, the J call TRBJ1-4, with 7 bases identical to TRBD1. After removal of 5 bases from V and 5 bases from J, the junction contained 8 bases not matched to a gene. The CDR3 runs to 15 residues. DNA of the CDR3: TGTGCCAGCAGTCCCCGGACAGGAAGGAATGAAAAACTGTTTTTT. Protein product: CASSPRTGRNEKLFF.

The chain carries TRBV6-1 and TRBJ2-7, with 8 bases aligning to TRBD2. The CDR3 is made up of 15 amino acids. V lost 10 bases to trimming and J lost 2 bases; unmatched junction nucleotides: 13. The V gene's germline CDR1 is MNHNS and CDR2 SASEGT. The CDR3 DNA follows: TGTGCCACCAGACGTAGCGGGGACGGTCCCTACGAGCAGTACTTC. Its translation is CATRRSGDGPYEQYF.

V usage is TRBV4-3 and J usage is TRBJ2-1; D assignment may be TRBD1 or TRBD2 (5 bases each). Trimming cost V 1 base and J 5 bases, with 15 bases left between them. The CDR3 contains 16 residues. The germline V gene has CDR1 LGHNA and CDR2 YSLEER. CDR3 amino acids: CASSQGPGPPDNEQFF. Here the CDR3 DNA reads TGCGCCAGCAGCCAAGGACCGGGACCCCCAGACAATGAGCAGTTCTTC.

V usage is TRBV11-2 and J usage is TRBJ2-5, with D maybe TRBD2 (6 bases). The CDR3 is made up of 15 amino acids. Trimming removed 5 bases at V and 5 bases at J, with 18 bases between. Germline V gives CDR1 SGHAT, CDR2 FQNNGV. CDR3 protein: CASSLRGEVGETQYF. DNA of the CDR3: TGTGCCAGCAGCCTCCGTGGGGAGGTGGGGGAGACCCAGTACTTC.

There are a few counts of this clonotype. The chain is built from TRBV4-3 and TRBJ2-7; D ambiguous. Looked up from germline, CDR1 is LGHNA and CDR2 is YSLEER. CDR3 size: 16 residues. V was cut by 0 bases and J by 2 bases, with 14 bases left in between. The CDR3 DNA sequence: TGCGCCAGCAGCCAAGATCTCCAACCCCTCGCCTACGAGCAGTACTTC. It is translated as CASSQDLQPLAYEQYF.

The V gene is TRBV6-1, the J gene TRBJ2-5, with a tentative D call TRBD2 (6 bases). CDR1 and CDR2 (germline): MNHNS, SASEGT. V lost 6 bases and J lost 2, with 16 bases in between. The CDR3 is 15 amino acids. The CDR3 spells CASRLHAGRQETQYF. The CDR3 coding sequence is TGTGCCAGCAGACTCCACGCGGGGCGACAAGAGACCCAGTACTTC.

This clonotype was observed a handful of times. V usage is TRBV3-1 and J usage is TRBJ1-3; TRBD1 aligns across 9 bases. The V segment lost 5 bases and the J segment 2 bases; nucleotides outside the gene matches: 4. Germline values: CDR1 LGHDT, CDR2 YNNKEL (reference sequence). CDR3 length: 15 amino acids. The CDR3 spells CASSKWTGAGNTIYF. The CDR3 nucleotides read TGTGCCAGCAGCAAATGGACAGGGGCTGGAAACACCATATATTTT.

This clonotype was seen ten or more times. This chain joins TRBV29-1 and TRBJ2-7; 8 nucleotides line up with TRBD1. Losses at the gene ends were 6 bases for V and 3 bases for J; bases not matched to a gene: 7. This CDR3 region has 13 residues. The germline CDR1 and CDR2 sequences are SQVTM and ANQGSEA. CDR3 nucleotides: TGCAGCGTGCGGGGACAGGCGGGCTACGAGCAGTACTTC. Residues: CSVRGQAGYEQYF.

The rearrangement uses TRBV12-3 or TRBV12-4 and TRBJ2-7; TRBD2 aligns across 8 bases. J lost 3 bases, V lost 7 bases, and 5 bases had no gene match. The CDR3 extends over 13 amino acids. The DNA for the CDR3 is TGTGCCAGCAAGCCCGGGGGGGTCTACGAGCAGTACTTC. This translates into CASKPGGVYEQYF.

The CDR3 spells CASSLRTAYNEQFF. The CDR3 coding sequence is TGTGCCAGCAGCTTACGGACAGCCTACAATGAGCAGTTCTTC. The J gene is TRBJ2-1, the V gene TRBV7-2, with a tentative D call TRBD1 (6 bases). The CDR3 runs to 14 residues. The V gene's germline CDR1 is SGHTA and CDR2 FQGNSA. Trimming left V 2 bases short and J 2 bases short, with 7 bases between.

This clonotype was seen at least ten times. V is TRBV29-1 and J is TRBJ1-2; D is ambiguous. V lost 7 bases and J 4 bases, leaving 10 bases between the germline ends. Per germline, CDR1 SQVTM and CDR2 ANQGSEA. The CDR3 covers 11 residues. CDR3 nucleotide sequence: TGCAGCGCATCGGACGGCTATGGCTACACCTTC. This codes for CSASDGYGYTF.

The chain recombines TRBV27 with TRBJ2-4; 7 bases line up with TRBD1. J lost 7 bases, V lost 6 bases, and 12 bases had no gene match. This CDR3 contains 15 residues. Germline loops: CDR1 MNHEY, CDR2 SMNVEV (reference sequence). The CDR3 sequence is CASRPSQGIGNIQYF. The DNA for the CDR3 is TGTGCCAGCAGACCCTCACAGGGGATCGGGAACATTCAGTACTTC.